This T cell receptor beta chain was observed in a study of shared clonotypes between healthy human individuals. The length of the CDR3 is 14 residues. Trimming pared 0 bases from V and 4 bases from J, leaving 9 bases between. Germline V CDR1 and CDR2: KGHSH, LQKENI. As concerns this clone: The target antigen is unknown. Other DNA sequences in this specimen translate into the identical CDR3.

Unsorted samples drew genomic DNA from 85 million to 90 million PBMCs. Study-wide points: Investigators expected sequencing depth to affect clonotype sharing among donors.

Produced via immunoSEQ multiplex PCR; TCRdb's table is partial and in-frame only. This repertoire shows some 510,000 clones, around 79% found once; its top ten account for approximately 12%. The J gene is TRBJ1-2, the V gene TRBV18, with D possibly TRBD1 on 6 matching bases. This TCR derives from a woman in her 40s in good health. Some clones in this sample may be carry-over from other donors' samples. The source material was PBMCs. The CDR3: CASSPPNRAYGYTF. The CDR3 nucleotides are TGTGCCAGCTCACCACCGAACAGGGCCTATGGCTACACCTTC.